The 21 T cell receptor beta chains in this list originate from one sample, sequenced in a study of OX40 agonist ivuxolimab in advanced cancers. Method: immunoSEQ multiplex PCR; TCRdb's copy keeps in-frame clones and lacks some. Of approximately 79,000 clones listed, 85% to 90% are singletons. The specimen comprised CD4+ or CD8+ T cells sorted from blood, sampled in a trial of the OX40 agonist ivuxolimab. These receptors originate from an adult with an advanced solid tumor such as melanoma, head and neck, liver or kidney cancer.

V gene TRBV11-1 combines with J gene TRBJ2-5; D possibly corresponds to TRBD1 (5 bases). V lost 2 bases and J 3 bases, leaving 16 bases between the germline ends. Germline V gives CDR1 SGHAT, CDR2 FQDESV (reference sequence). This CDR3 is built from 16 residues. The CDR3 sequence: CASSLNGAGSKETQYF. CDR3 bases: TGTGCCAGCAGCTTAAATGGTGCAGGGTCGAAAGAGACCCAGTACTTC.

V usage is TRBV7-9 and J usage is TRBJ1-6, with D perhaps TRBD1 (6 bases). V lost 3 bases and J lost 9, with 15 bases in between. The CDR3 covers 15 residues. The germline V gene encodes CDR1 SEHNR and CDR2 FQNEAQ (reference sequence). The CDR3 sequence: CASSLDSTMGSPLHF. CDR3 nucleotides: TGTGCCAGCAGCTTGGACAGTACAATGGGTTCACCCCTCCACTTT.

This chain links TRBV11-2 with TRBJ2-4; D gene unclear. Trimming removed 3 bases at V and 7 bases at J, with 10 bases between. CDR3 length: 13 residues. From germline, CDR1 is SGHAT and CDR2 FQNNGV. The CDR3 loop is CASSFGSGNIQYF. The CDR3 DNA reads as TGTGCCAGCAGCTTCGGATCCGGGAACATTCAGTACTTC.

This clone was observed a few times. This rearrangement joins TRBV29-1 to TRBJ1-3; D is ambiguous. This CDR3 is built from 13 residues. V was cut by 7 bases and J by 2 bases, with 12 bases left in between. From germline, CDR1 is SQVTM and CDR2 ANQGSEA. CDR3 DNA sequence: TGCAGCGCAAGGGTGTTTACTGGAAACACCATATATTTT. It translates to CSARVFTGNTIYF.

The gene calls are TRBV19 and TRBJ1-1; D call uncertain. Germline lookup yields CDR1 LNHDA and CDR2 SQIVND (reference sequence). CDR3 length: 14 amino acids. V was trimmed by 5 bases and J by 1 base, leaving 11 bases between them. CDR3 region: CASSRERSNTEAFF. For the CDR3, the DNA is TGTGCCAGTAGTCGGGAGCGATCGAACACTGAAGCTTTCTTT.

The chain uses TRBV5-6 and TRBJ1-1, with D possibly matching TRBD1 (6 bases). Germline-derived CDR1 and CDR2 are SGHDT and YYEEEE. The CDR3 sequence is 15 residues long. Trimming left V 4 bases short and J 11 bases short, with 24 bases between. The CDR3 protein is CASSLGQPPGARAFF. CDR3 bases: TGTGCCAGCAGCCTAGGACAGCCCCCCGGGGCAAGGGCTTTCTTT.

The table lists this clone with a count of one. Other DNA sequences in the same sample also yield this CDR3. The chain joins TRBV7-2 to TRBJ2-5; unclear D gene. Germline lookup yields CDR1 SGHTA and CDR2 FQGNSA. Trimming removed 5 bases at V and 5 bases at J, with 6 bases between. The CDR3 covers 11 residues. This CDR3 reads CASSPQETQYF. The CDR3 DNA is TGTGCCAGCAGCCCCCAGGAGACCCAGTACTTC.

J is TRBJ2-3 and V is TRBV7-9; the match to TRBD2 covers 8 bases. The germline V gene has CDR1 SEHNR and CDR2 FQNEAQ (reference sequence). The CDR3 has 14 amino acids. V was clipped by 5 bases and J by 3 bases; unmatched bases: 4. In nucleotides, the CDR3 is TGTGCCAGCAGCCCTAGCGGGTGGACAGATACGCAGTATTTT. As protein: CASSPSGWTDTQYF.

The chain joins TRBV6-5 to TRBJ1-3; possibly TRBD1 for D (6 bases). CDR1 is MNHEY, CDR2 SVGAGI, per germline. CDR3 length: 15 residues. Trimming removed 6 bases at V and 2 bases at J, with 14 bases between. The CDR3 reads CASSPTGTPGNTIYF. CDR3 nucleotides: TGTGCCAGCAGCCCAACAGGGACCCCTGGAAACACCATATATTTT.

This sequence joins TRBV6-1 and TRBJ2-1, with a weak D call TRBD1 (6 bases). This CDR3 region has 11 residues. Germline V CDR1 and CDR2: MNHNS, SASEGT. Trimming stripped 10 bases from V and 4 bases from J, with 8 bases between. The DNA for the CDR3 is TGTGCCACGGACAGATACAATGAGCAGTTCTTC. Translating it yields CATDRYNEQFF.

The V call is TRBV4-2, the J call TRBJ2-3, with D maybe TRBD2 (6 bases). The CDR3 loop spans 16 amino acids. Trimming shortened V by 4 bases and J by 1 base, and 15 bases separated the two germline ends. The V gene's germline CDR1 is LGHNA and CDR2 YNFKEQ. The CDR3 DNA sequence: TGTGCCAGCAGCCCTCTGAACACGGGGGGCACAGATACGCAGTATTTT. Residues: CASSPLNTGGTDTQYF.

The chain has TRBV15 and TRBJ1-6; D gene uncertain. This CDR3 contains 13 residues. Germline CDR1 is LNHNV and CDR2 is YYDKDF (reference sequence). The V gene lost 0 bases and the J gene lost 11 bases, with 8 bases spanning the gap. CDR3 sequence reads: CATSRESATPLHF. For the CDR3, the DNA is TGTGCCACCAGCAGAGAAAGCGCAACACCCCTCCACTTT.

This rearrangement joins TRBV5-8 to TRBJ2-1, with D possibly matching TRBD2 (6 bases). The V gene lost 4 bases and the J gene lost 4 bases, with 15 bases spanning the gap. Germline loops: CDR1 SGHTS, CDR2 YDEGEE. The CDR3 contains 15 residues. The CDR3 region has the DNA TGTGCCAGCAGCACCGGGACTTGGCCTTACAATGAGCAGTTCTTC. It specifies CASSTGTWPYNEQFF.

The genes are TRBV11-2 and TRBJ1-1; D may be TRBD1 (5 bases). Between the trimmed V and J ends, which lost 5 bases and 0 bases, there was a span of 16 bases. The CDR3 totals 16 residues. Looked up from germline, CDR1 is SGHAT and CDR2 is FQNNGV. The chain's CDR3 is CASSPPGRGVNTEAFF. DNA for the CDR3: TGTGCCAGCAGCCCCCCCGGACGGGGGGTGAACACTGAAGCTTTCTTT.

The chain couples TRBV21-1 to TRBJ1-6. TRBV21-1 represents a pseudogene. The CDR3 contains 14 residues. CDR3 in DNA: TGTGCCAGCAGCAAAATGGGAGGCGGTTCACCCCTCCACTTT. Its protein product is CASSKMGGGSPLHF.

The chain recombines TRBV2 with TRBJ1-6; 10 nucleotides agree with TRBD1. The length of the CDR3 is 16 residues. Germline values: CDR1 SNHLY, CDR2 FYNNEI. V was clipped by 2 bases and J by 3 bases; unmatched bases: 1. The CDR3 is CASSEWDRGYNSPLHF. In DNA form, the CDR3 reads TGTGCCAGCAGTGAATGGGACAGGGGCTATAATTCACCCCTCCACTTT.

V and J are TRBV7-2 and TRBJ1-3, with D unclear. CDR1 is SGHTA and CDR2 is FQGNSA in the germline V gene. The length of the CDR3 is 15 residues. The V end lost 1 base, the J end lost 0 bases, and 7 bases lay between the germline ends. CDR3 sequence reads: CASSLVASSGNTIYF. The CDR3 bases are TGTGCCAGCAGCTTAGTCGCCTCCTCTGGAAACACCATATATTTT.

The chain is built from TRBV1 and TRBJ2-7; TRBD2 is the table's D call, not checked against the DNA. TRBV1 is labeled a pseudogene. The CDR3 has 17 residues. CDR3 residues: CTSSQDEAGRGSYEQYV. The DNA of the CDR3 is TGCACCAGCAGCCAAGACGAGGCAGGGAGGGGCTCCTACGAGCAGTACGTC.

The sample holds one count of this clone. The V gene is TRBV5-4, the J gene TRBJ1-5, with D uncertain. V was trimmed by 0 bases and J by 3 bases, leaving 4 bases between them. The germline V gene has CDR1 SGHNT and CDR2 YYREEE (reference sequence). The CDR3 length is 13 residues. This CDR3 reads CASSLDPNQPQHF. The CDR3 nucleotides are TGTGCCAGCAGCTTGGACCCCAATCAGCCCCAGCATTTT.

The rearrangement joins TRBV28 to TRBJ2-3; a possible D gene is TRBD2 (7 bases). This CDR3 spans 16 amino acids. CDR1 is MDHEN, CDR2 SYDVKM, per germline. V lost 3 bases and J 1 base, leaving 14 bases between the germline ends. CDR3 in amino acids: CASSFSGGAGTDTQYF. The CDR3, as DNA: TGTGCCAGCAGTTTCAGTGGGGGGGCCGGCACAGATACGCAGTATTTT.

This rearrangement joins TRBV6-6 to TRBJ2-5; 7 bases line up with TRBD2. This CDR3 comprises 13 residues. Germline V CDR1 and CDR2: MNHNY, SVGAGI (reference sequence). Trimming cost V 5 bases and J 5 bases; bases outside gene matches: 5. The CDR3 here is CASSPTGGETQYF. The CDR3 DNA is TGTGCCAGCAGTCCAACCGGGGGGGAGACCCAGTACTTC.